Here is one T cell receptor beta chain with its context. The sample comes from a study of control samples from healthy donors and cancer patients. The repertoire was sequenced with immunoSEQ multiplex PCR; TCRdb's copy has only in-frame clones and lacks some. This sample has about 130,000 clones, with more than 70% found just once. The sequence was collected from a man aged 50-60 years in good health. What was sequenced was blood.

The CDR3: CASRGTGGTGTEAFF. DNA of the CDR3: TGCGCCAGCAGGGGGACAGGCGGCACGGGGACTGAAGCTTTCTTT. V gene TRBV4-1 combines with J gene TRBJ1-1, with 8 bases identical to TRBD1. The CDR3 runs to 15 residues. Per germline, CDR1 MGHRA and CDR2 YSYEKL. Unmatched junction bases numbered 11, after V lost 6 bases and J lost 5 bases.